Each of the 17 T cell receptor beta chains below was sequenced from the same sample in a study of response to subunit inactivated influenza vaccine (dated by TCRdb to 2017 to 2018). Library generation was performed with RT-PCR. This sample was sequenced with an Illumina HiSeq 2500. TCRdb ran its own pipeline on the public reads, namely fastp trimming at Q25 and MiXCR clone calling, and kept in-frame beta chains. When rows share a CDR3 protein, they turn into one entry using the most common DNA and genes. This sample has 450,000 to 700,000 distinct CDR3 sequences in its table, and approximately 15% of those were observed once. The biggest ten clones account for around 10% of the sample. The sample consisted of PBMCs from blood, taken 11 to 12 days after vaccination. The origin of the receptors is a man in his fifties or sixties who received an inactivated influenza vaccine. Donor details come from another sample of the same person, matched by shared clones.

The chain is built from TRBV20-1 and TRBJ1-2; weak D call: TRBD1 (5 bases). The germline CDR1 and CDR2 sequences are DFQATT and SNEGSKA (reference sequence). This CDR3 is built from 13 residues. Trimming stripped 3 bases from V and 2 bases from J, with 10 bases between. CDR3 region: CSARDTVNYGYTF. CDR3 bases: TGCAGTGCTAGGGACACGGTGAACTATGGCTACACCTTC.

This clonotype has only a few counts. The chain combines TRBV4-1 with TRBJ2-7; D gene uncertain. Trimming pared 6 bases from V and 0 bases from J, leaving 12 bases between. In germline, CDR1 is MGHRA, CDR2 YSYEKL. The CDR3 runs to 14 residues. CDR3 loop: CASRATRSSYEQYF. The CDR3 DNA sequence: TGCGCCAGCAGGGCGACAAGGAGCTCCTACGAGCAGTACTTC.

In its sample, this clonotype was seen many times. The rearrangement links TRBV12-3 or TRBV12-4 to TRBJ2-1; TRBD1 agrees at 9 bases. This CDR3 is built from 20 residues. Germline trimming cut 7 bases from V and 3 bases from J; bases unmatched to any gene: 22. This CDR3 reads CASTHPGARDRGIYYNEQFF. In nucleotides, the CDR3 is TGTGCCAGCACCCACCCCGGGGCCAGAGACAGGGGGATTTACTACAATGAGCAGTTCTTC.

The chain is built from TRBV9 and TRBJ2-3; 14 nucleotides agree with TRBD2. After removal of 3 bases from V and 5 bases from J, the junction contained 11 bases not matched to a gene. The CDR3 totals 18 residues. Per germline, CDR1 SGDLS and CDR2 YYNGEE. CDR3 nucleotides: TGTGCCAGCAGCGCCGGGACTAGCGGGAGTGGTTTCAGAGATACGCAGTATTTT. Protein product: CASSAGTSGSGFRDTQYF.

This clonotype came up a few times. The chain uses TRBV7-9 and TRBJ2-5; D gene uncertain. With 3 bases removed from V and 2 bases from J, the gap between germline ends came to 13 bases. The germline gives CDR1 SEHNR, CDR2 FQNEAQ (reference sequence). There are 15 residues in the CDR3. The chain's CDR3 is CASSFILTSQETQYF. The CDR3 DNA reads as TGTGCCAGCAGCTTTATTTTGACGTCTCAAGAGACCCAGTACTTC. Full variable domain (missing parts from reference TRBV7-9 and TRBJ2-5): DTGVSQNPRHKITKRGQNVTFRCDPISEHNRLYWYRQTLGQGPEFLTYFQNEAQLEKSRLLSDRFSAERPKGSFSTLEIQRTEQGDSAMYLCASSFILTSQETQYFGPGTRLLVL.

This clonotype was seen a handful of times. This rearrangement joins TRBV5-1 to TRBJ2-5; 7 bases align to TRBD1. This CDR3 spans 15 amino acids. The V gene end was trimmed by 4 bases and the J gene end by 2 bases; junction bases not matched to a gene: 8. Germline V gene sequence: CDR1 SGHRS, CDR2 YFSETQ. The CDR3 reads CASSIRGQGQETQYF. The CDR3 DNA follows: TGCGCCAGCAGCATTAGGGGGCAGGGGCAAGAGACCCAGTACTTC. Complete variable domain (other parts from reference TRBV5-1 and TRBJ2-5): KAGVTQTPRYLIKTRGQQVTLSCSPISGHRSVSWYQQTPGQGLQFLFEYFSETQRNKGNFPGRFSGRQFSNSRSEMNVSTLELGDSALYLCASSIRGQGQETQYFGPGTRLLVL.

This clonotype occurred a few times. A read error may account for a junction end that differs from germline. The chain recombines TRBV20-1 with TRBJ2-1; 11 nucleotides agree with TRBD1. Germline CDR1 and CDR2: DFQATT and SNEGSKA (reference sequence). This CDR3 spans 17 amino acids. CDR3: CSARGQGAGASYNEHFF. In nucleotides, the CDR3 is TGCAGTGCGAGAGGACAGGGGGCAGGGGCCTCCTACAATGAGCATTTCTTC.

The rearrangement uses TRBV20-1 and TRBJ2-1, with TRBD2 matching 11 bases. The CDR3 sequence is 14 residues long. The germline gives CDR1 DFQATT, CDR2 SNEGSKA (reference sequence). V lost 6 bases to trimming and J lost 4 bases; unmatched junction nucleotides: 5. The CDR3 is CSAPSGRLYNEQFF. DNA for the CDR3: TGCAGTGCCCCTAGCGGGAGGCTTTACAATGAGCAGTTCTTC.

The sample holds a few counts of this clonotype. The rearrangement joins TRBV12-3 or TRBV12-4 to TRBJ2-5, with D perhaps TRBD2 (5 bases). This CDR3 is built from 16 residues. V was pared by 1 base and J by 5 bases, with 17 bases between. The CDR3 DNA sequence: TGTGCCAGCAGTTTAGACGGTGTCGGCGGGCGGGAGACCCAGTACTTC. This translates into CASSLDGVGGRETQYF.

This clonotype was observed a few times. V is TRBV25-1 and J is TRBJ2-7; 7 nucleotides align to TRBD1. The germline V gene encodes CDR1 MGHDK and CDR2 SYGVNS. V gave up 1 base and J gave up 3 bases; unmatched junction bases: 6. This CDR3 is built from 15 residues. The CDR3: CASSESQGVGYEQYF. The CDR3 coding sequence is TGTGCCAGCAGTGAATCCCAGGGGGTAGGCTACGAGCAGTACTTC.

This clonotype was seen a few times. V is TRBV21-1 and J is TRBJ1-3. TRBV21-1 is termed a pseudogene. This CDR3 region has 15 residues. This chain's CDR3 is CASSKRVFSGNTIYF. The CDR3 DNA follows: TGTGCCAGCAGCAAAAGGGTCTTCTCTGGAAACACCATATATTTT.

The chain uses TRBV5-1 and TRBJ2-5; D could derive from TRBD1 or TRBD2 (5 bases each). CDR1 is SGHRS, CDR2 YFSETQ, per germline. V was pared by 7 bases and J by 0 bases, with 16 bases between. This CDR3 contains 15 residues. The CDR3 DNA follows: TGCGCCAGCTCCGAGGGGAGCCAGTACCAAGAGACCCAGTACTTC. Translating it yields CASSEGSQYQETQYF. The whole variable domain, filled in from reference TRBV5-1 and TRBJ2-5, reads KAGVTQTPRYLIKTRGQQVTLSCSPISGHRSVSWYQQTPGQGLQFLFEYFSETQRNKGNFPGRFSGRQFSNSRSEMNVSTLELGDSALYLCASSEGSQYQETQYFGPGTRLLVL.

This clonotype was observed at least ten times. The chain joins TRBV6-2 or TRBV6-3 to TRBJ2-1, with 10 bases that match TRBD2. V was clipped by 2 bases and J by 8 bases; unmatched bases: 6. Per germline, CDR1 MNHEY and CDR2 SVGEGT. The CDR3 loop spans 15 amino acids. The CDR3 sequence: CASSYPSGSRDEQFF. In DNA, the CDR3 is TGTGCCAGCAGTTACCCTAGCGGGAGTAGAGATGAGCAGTTCTTC.

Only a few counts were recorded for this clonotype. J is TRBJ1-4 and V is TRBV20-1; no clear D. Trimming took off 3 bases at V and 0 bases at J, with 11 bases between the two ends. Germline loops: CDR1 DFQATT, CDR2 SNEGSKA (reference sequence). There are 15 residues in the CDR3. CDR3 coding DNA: TGCAGTGCTAGCAGACATTTATCAACTAATGAAAAACTGTTTTTT. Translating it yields CSASRHLSTNEKLFF.

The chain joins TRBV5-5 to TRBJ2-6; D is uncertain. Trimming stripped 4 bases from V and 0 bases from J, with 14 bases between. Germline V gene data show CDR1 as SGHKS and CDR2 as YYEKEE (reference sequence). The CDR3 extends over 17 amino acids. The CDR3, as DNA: TGTGCCAGCAGCCCGCTGGGCGGTTTCTCTGGGGCCAACGTCCTGACTTTC. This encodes CASSPLGGFSGANVLTF.

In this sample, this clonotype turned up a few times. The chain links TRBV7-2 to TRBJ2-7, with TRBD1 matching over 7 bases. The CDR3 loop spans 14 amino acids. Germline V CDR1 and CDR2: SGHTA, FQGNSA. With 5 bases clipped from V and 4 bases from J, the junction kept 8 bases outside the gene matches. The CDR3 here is CASSIQGPPYEQYF. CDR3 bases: TGTGCCAGCAGCATACAGGGGCCGCCTTACGAGCAGTACTTC.

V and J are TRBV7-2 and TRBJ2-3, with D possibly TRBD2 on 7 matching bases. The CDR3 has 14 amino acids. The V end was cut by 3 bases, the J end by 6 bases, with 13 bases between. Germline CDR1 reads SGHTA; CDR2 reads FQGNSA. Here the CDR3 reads CASSFGGPRDTQYF. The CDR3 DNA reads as TGTGCCAGCAGCTTCGGGGGGCCCAGGGATACGCAGTATTTT.